The 10 T cell receptor beta chains below all came from one sample that was sequenced in a study of CD8 T cells in Susac syndrome. Random hexamers primed reverse transcription of about 0.5 to 1 ug RNA. MiXCR was run by TCRdb on the immunoSEQ multiplex PCR reads, yielding one entry per CDR3 protein. Among approximately 190,000 distinct CDR3 sequences listed, approximately 95% were seen once. Sequencing input: CD8+ T cells from PBMCs. Receptor source: a human donor with Susac syndrome.

This clonotype showed up just once. The CDR3 loop is CASSETTSIPIQYF. The CDR3 DNA sequence: TGTGCCAGCAGTGAGACGACTAGCATACCCATTCAGTACTTC. V and J are TRBV2 and TRBJ2-4; TRBD2 matches at 7 bases. V lost 3 bases, J lost 9 bases, and 8 bases stayed unmatched. The germline V gene has CDR1 SNHLY and CDR2 FYNNEI. This CDR3 contains 14 residues.

V and J are TRBV27 and TRBJ1-3; no reliable D call. The CDR3 is 15 amino acids. Germline CDR1 MNHEY, CDR2 SMNVEV (reference sequence). V lost 6 bases and J 5 bases, leaving 17 bases between the germline ends. CDR3 sequence (DNA): TGTGCCAGCAGCCTGTCTCTGTCATGGAGAAACACCATATATTTT. This codes for CASSLSLSWRNTIYF.

This CDR3 reads CSVADRSYEQYF. The CDR3 region has the DNA TGCAGCGTCGCAGACAGGTCCTACGAGCAGTACTTC. The chain recombines TRBV29-1 with TRBJ2-7; possibly TRBD1 for D (6 bases). CDR1 and CDR2 (germline): SQVTM, ANQGSEA. This CDR3 region has 12 residues. V was clipped by 6 bases and J by 1 base, with 10 bases between them.

V and J are TRBV28 and TRBJ2-7; 9 nucleotides align to TRBD1. V shed 6 bases and J 3 bases; nucleotides not matched to a gene: 6. Germline V gene lookup returns CDR1 MDHEN and CDR2 SYDVKM. This CDR3 has 14 residues. CDR3 DNA: TGTGCCAGCAGCCGGGGACAGGGAATCTACGAGCAGTACTTC. It encodes CASSRGQGIYEQYF.

The chain joins TRBV20-1 to TRBJ1-1; TRBD1 matches at 12 bases. The J segment lost 0 bases and the V segment lost 4 bases, leaving 6 bases of the junction unmatched. Germline V CDR1 and CDR2: DFQATT, SNEGSKA (reference sequence). The CDR3 totals 16 residues. The DNA for the CDR3 is TGCAGTGCTACCGGGACAGGGGGCATTTTGAACACTGAAGCTTTCTTT. Protein sequence: CSATGTGGILNTEAFF.

This clonotype was observed once. The chain is built from TRBV7-3 and TRBJ2-2; D call uncertain. V was trimmed by 5 bases and J by 8 bases, leaving 15 bases between them. The CDR3 consists of 14 residues. The germline V gene encodes CDR1 SGHTA and CDR2 FQGTGA. CDR3 nucleotide sequence: TGTGCCAGCAGCCTCACCCAAGGTTCAGGGGAGCTGTTTTTT. Translation: CASSLTQGSGELFF.

V is TRBV12-3 or TRBV12-4 and J is TRBJ2-1, with 10 bases matching TRBD2. The CDR3 contains 14 residues. Trimming removed 10 bases from V and 0 bases from J; junction bases left unmatched: 3. The CDR3 region has the DNA TGTGCCACGCGGACTAGCGGCTCCTACAATGAGCAGTTCTTC. Translating it yields CATRTSGSYNEQFF.

The CDR3 sequence is CSARDLSGSYNEQFF. As DNA, the CDR3 is TGCAGTGCTAGAGATCTTAGCGGCTCCTACAATGAGCAGTTCTTC. V is TRBV20-1 and J is TRBJ2-1; a weak D match, TRBD2 (6 bases). The germline V gene has CDR1 DFQATT and CDR2 SNEGSKA (reference sequence). The CDR3 spans 15 residues. V was clipped by 0 bases and J by 0 bases, with 9 bases between them.

J is TRBJ2-5 and V is TRBV14; a weak D match, TRBD1 (5 bases). Germline loops: CDR1 SGHDN, CDR2 FVKESK. CDR3 length: 13 residues. V dropped 4 bases and J dropped 7 bases, with 13 bases sitting between them. The CDR3 DNA is TGTGCCAGCAGCCTGTTACAGGTGCCGACCCAGTACTTC. Protein sequence: CASSLLQVPTQYF.

The gene calls are TRBV27 and TRBJ1-6; D remains unclear. Germline CDR1 is MNHEY and CDR2 is SMNVEV (reference sequence). Trimming took off 5 bases at V and 10 bases at J, with 6 bases between the two ends. This CDR3 is built from 11 residues. The DNA of the CDR3 is TGTGCCAGCAGTCAGCGGTCACCCCTCCACTTT. Translated, it gives CASSQRSPLHF.